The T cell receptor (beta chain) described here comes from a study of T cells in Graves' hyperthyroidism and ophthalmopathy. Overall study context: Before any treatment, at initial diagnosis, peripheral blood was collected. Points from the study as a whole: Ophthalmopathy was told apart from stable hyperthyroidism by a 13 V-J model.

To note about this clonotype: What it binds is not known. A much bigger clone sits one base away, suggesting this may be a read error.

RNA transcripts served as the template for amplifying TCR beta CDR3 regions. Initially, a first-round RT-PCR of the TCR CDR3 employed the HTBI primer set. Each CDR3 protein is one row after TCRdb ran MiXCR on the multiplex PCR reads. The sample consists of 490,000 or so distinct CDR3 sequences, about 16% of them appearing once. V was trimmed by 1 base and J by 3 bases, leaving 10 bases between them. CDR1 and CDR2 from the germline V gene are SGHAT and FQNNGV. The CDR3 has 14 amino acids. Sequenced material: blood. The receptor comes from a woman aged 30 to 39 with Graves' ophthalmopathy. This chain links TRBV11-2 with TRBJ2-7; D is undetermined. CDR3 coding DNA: TGTGCCAGCAGCTTAGCTGCAGATAACTACGAGCAGTACTTC. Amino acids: CASSLAADNYEQYF.